This TCR beta chain was found in a study of control samples from healthy donors and cancer patients. This clone was detected once. Trimming at V came to 2 bases and at J to 6 bases, leaving 8 bases not matched to a gene. The CDR3 loop spans 16 amino acids. CDR1 is LNHDA and CDR2 is SQIVND in the germline V gene (reference sequence). TCRdb's table, derived via immunoSEQ multiplex PCR, lists solely in-frame clones and lacks some. The sample holds about 130,000 clones, roughly 90% seen once. Sequencing was carried out using blood. The J gene is TRBJ2-3, the V gene TRBV19; 10 bases fit TRBD2. This receptor was obtained from a woman in her fifties or sixties in good health. In DNA, the CDR3 is TGTGCCAGTAGTATACTGCCTAGCGGGGGTAGCGATACGCAGTATTTT. Protein product: CASSILPSGGSDTQYF.